A selection of T cell receptor beta chains follows, all from one sample in a study of T cells after yellow fever vaccination. In TCRdb, the 5' RACE reads were re-called with MiXCR into one record per CDR3 protein. The data contain roughly 500,000 distinct CDR3 sequences, roughly 19% of them singletons. The sequenced sample was PBMCs, obtained 15 days after the yellow fever booster vaccination. The receptors stem from a man aged 25 to 40 who received the YFV17D yellow fever vaccine. Each CDR3 is given with its conserved first and last residue. A D gene is named only where the DNA matches it firmly. The listing skips clone size in some rows; elsewhere it reads once, few, many or a size class.

>NA|TRBV5-1|NA|TRBJ2-7
TGCGCCAGCAGCACAAGCGGGCCTTCCTACGAGCAGTACTTC
CASSTSGPSYEQYF
>few|TRBV5-1|TRBD1|TRBJ1-1
TGCGCCAGCAGCTGGGGGACAGAGAACACTGAAGCTTTCTTT
CASSWGTENTEAFF
>few|TRBV5-1|TRBD1|TRBJ2-7
TGCGCCAGCAGCGAAACCGGACAGGCCCCGTACGAGCAGTACTTC
CASSETGQAPYEQYF
>few|TRBV20-1|NA|TRBJ1-1
TGCAGTGCGTCCCCCCCGGGCCTCGCTGCGAACACTGAAGCTTTCTTT
CSASPPGLAANTEAFF
>few|TRBV9|NA|TRBJ2-7
TGTGCCAGCAGCCCAACCCAGGGTATAGCTTCCGAGCAGTACTTC
CASSPTQGIASEQYF
>many|TRBV20-1|NA|TRBJ2-1
TGCAGTGCTAGAGATTTAAGCGCGCTTCAGTTCTTC
CSARDLSALQFF
>NA|TRBV5-1|NA|TRBJ2-5
TGCGCCAGCAGTCCCCAGGGGATCAAAGAGACCCAGTACTTC
CASSPQGIKETQYF
>few|TRBV6-5|NA|TRBJ2-1
TGTGCCAGCAGTTACTCTCTAGCAGGGAATGAGCAGTTCTTC
CASSYSLAGNEQFF
>few|TRBV5-4|NA|TRBJ2-7
TGTGCCAGCAGCTTAGGGACTCCGGGCGAGCAGTACTTC
CASSLGTPGEQYF
>NA|TRBV7-2|TRBD2|TRBJ2-3
TGTGCCAGCAGCTCGACTAGCGGGAGCCCGGGAGTAAGTACGCAGTATTTT
CASSSTSGSPGVSTQYF
>few|TRBV29-1|TRBD2|TRBJ2-3
TGCAGCGTGACTAGCGGCACAGATACGCAGTATTTT
CSVTSGTDTQYF
>NA|TRBV4-1|TRBD2|TRBJ2-1
TGCGCCAGCAGCCATATGACTAGCGGGAGGCCCGGGCAGTTCTTC
CASSHMTSGRPGQFF
>NA|TRBV6-5|NA|TRBJ1-1
TGTGCCAGCAGTTACCCACAGGGATCTTTGATGAACACTGAAGCTTTCTTT
CASSYPQGSLMNTEAFF
>NA|TRBV7-9|NA|TRBJ2-7
TGTGCCAGCAGCCCGGACAGTAAGGACTACGAGCAGTACTTC
CASSPDSKDYEQYF
>NA|TRBV28|NA|TRBJ1-5
TGTGCCAGCAGTCTCGACCCTGGTAGCAATCAGCCCCAGCATTTT
CASSLDPGSNQPQHF
>few|TRBV5-1|TRBD2|TRBJ2-5
TGCGCCAGCAGCTTGGGTAGCGGGAAAGAGACCCAGTACTTC
CASSLGSGKETQYF
>NA|TRBV29-1|TRBD2|TRBJ2-5
TGCAGCGCGGGTAGGGAGGGAGAGACCCAGTACTTC
CSAGREGETQYF
>NA|TRBV7-9|NA|TRBJ1-4
TGTGCCAGCAGCCCCCCGCATGAAAAACTGTTTTTT
CASSPPHEKLFF
>NA|TRBV5-1|TRBD1|TRBJ2-5
TGCGCCAGCAGCGTGACGGCAGGGGGAATATCGGAAGAGACCCAGTACTTC
CASSVTAGGISEETQYF
>NA|TRBV12-3/TRBV12-4|TRBD1|TRBJ2-1
TGTGCCAGCAGTATTTCCGGGACAGGGAGGCAGTTCTTC
CASSISGTGRQFF
>once|TRBV15|NA|TRBJ2-3
TGTGCCACCAGCAGAGGAGGATTCGCTGGCACAGATACGCAGTATTTT
CATSRGGFAGTDTQYF
>NA|TRBV28|TRBD2|TRBJ2-7
TGTGCCAGCAGTAGGAGCGGGACTAACTCCTACGAGCAGTACTTC
CASSRSGTNSYEQYF
>once|TRBV5-1|NA|TRBJ2-1
TGCGCCAGCAGCCCTCTGTCCCGAGCCGGAGCGAATGAGCAGTTCTTC
CASSPLSRAGANEQFF
>few|TRBV11-2|TRBD2|TRBJ2-7
TGTGCCAGCAGCTTAGATATCGCGGGGGGGTACTACGAGCAGTACTTC
CASSLDIAGGYYEQYF
>few|TRBV12-3/TRBV12-4|NA|TRBJ1-1
TGTGCCAGCAGCCCCCTGGACAGTTACACTGAAGCTTTCTTT
CASSPLDSYTEAFF
>NA|TRBV4-2|NA|TRBJ2-3
TGTGCCAGCAGCCAAGTAGGAACTTCCACAGATACGCAGTATTTT
CASSQVGTSTDTQYF
>many|TRBV20-1|TRBD2|TRBJ2-7
TGCAGTGCTACTAGCGGCTACGAGCAGTACTTC
CSATSGYEQYF